This T cell receptor beta chain was sequenced during a study of metastatic and nonmetastatic thyroid tumors (dated by TCRdb to the early 2020s). General notes on the study: The researchers compared repertoires between peripheral blood samples and tumor or nodule tissue samples from patients with malignant or benign thyroid disease.

The receptor library was made with PCR. The reads were generated on an Illumina HiSeq 4000. High-throughput sequencing was used to profile the TCR beta-chain CDR3 region of every patient. The original pipeline was this. CDR3 differences across clinicopathological groups were used to build a classifier for discriminating distant-metastatic papillary thyroid cancer patients. The Shannon index was used to assess repertoire diversity, and the Morisita-Horn index was used to assess tumor-blood repertoire similarity. In-frame beta chains were kept once TCRdb had trimmed the public reads at Q25 with fastp and called clones with MiXCR. TCRdb, not the original authors, processed these V and J calls. This sample lists more than 5,500 clones; roughly 27% were detected once. Less than 20% of the sample belongs to the ten largest clones. Before undergoing thyroid surgery, none of the patients had been given any kind of treatment. Using T-cell receptor beta sequencing, the study looked back at clinical samples from patients collected from about 2012 to 2018.

Results the study describes overall, beyond this receptor: TCR beta diversity was reported as significantly higher in malignant tumors than in benign nodules, in both blood and tumor samples.

CDR3 length: 16 amino acids, cysteine to phenylalanine. Only CDR3 DNA remains: 48 bases, in frame from the first base. The germline V gene encodes CDR1 SEHNR and CDR2 FQNEAQ (reference sequence). The V end gives up 6 bases and the J end 5 bases, leaving 12 bases in the junction not matched to a gene. In this sample, this clone turned up a few times. No cognate antigen has been identified for it. The input lacks base qualities; no much larger clone sits a single base away. In this chain, TRBV7-9 is recombined with TRBJ2-1; 8 central nucleotides agree with TRBD2. This receptor was taken from a female donor with papillary thyroid cancer or a benign thyroid nodule (not recorded which). Some clones in this sample may be carry-over from other donors' samples. The sample was adjacent normal tissue. The DNA sequence follows: TGTGCCAGCAGTGGGAGCAGCGGGAGTTTGAACAATGAGCAGTTCTTC. Translated, it gives CASSGSSGSLNNEQFF.